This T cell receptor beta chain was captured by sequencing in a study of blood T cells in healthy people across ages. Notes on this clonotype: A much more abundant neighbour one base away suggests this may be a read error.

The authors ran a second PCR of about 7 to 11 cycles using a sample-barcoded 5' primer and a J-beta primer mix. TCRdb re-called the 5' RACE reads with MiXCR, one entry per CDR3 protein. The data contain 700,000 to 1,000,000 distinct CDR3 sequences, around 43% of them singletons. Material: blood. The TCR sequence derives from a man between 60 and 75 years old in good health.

In DNA form, the CDR3 reads TGTGCCTGGAGTGCAGCTCTGATCCAAGAGACCCAGTACTTC. This codes for CAWSAALIQETQYF. The chain has TRBV30 and TRBJ2-5; no firm D call. Trimming stripped 1 base from V and 1 base from J, with 10 bases between. Germline loops: CDR1 GTSNPN, CDR2 SVGIG (reference sequence). This CDR3 region has 14 residues.